This is a list of T cell receptor beta chains from one sample in a study of memory CD4+ T cells and cytomegalovirus serostatus. Assay used: immunoSEQ multiplex PCR; TCRdb lists only in-frame clones, some missing. Among 50,000 or so clones listed, approximately 74% were seen once. The sequencing input was memory CD4+ T cells from blood. These receptors all come from an adult in good health and CMV-seropositive. CDR3s include the opening cysteine and the closing phenylalanine or tryptophan. D genes are given only for firm matches. Clone size is given for some rows only: seen once, a few or many times, or a class if the clone is expanded.

clone_size: .
d_call: .
v_call: TRBV5-1
j_call: TRBJ1-4
cdr3_nt: TGCGCCAGCAGCCCACTAACCTCGGGGGGCGATGAAAAACTGTTTTTT
cdr3_aa: CASSPLTSGGDEKLFF

clone_size: .
d_call: .
v_call: TRBV6-1
j_call: TRBJ1-2
cdr3_nt: TGTGCCAGCACTGAAGCGGGGATCTATGGCTACACCTTC
cdr3_aa: CASTEAGIYGYTF

clone_size: few
d_call: .
v_call: TRBV28
j_call: TRBJ1-1
cdr3_nt: TGTGCCAGCAGTTTACCGGGCTATGAAGCTTTCTTT
cdr3_aa: CASSLPGYEAFF

clone_size: once
d_call: TRBD1
v_call: TRBV6-1
j_call: TRBJ1-6
cdr3_nt: TGTGCCAGCAGCGAAGACAGGGGGCTTTCACCCCTCCACTTT
cdr3_aa: CASSEDRGLSPLHF

clone_size: few
d_call: .
v_call: TRBV2
j_call: TRBJ1-6
cdr3_nt: TGTGCCAGCAGCGGTGTATCTGGGAATTCACCCCTCCACTTT
cdr3_aa: CASSGVSGNSPLHF

clone_size: .
d_call: .
v_call: TRBV6-6
j_call: TRBJ1-5
cdr3_nt: TGTGCCAGCAGTAAAACCCCGGGAGATCAGCCCCAGCATTTT
cdr3_aa: CASSKTPGDQPQHF

clone_size: .
d_call: .
v_call: TRBV5-6
j_call: TRBJ1-4
cdr3_nt: TGTGCCAGCAGCCCCTGGGGGTCTTTCGGTGAAAAACTGTTTTTT
cdr3_aa: CASSPWGSFGEKLFF

clone_size: .
d_call: .
v_call: TRBV18
j_call: TRBJ1-1
cdr3_nt: TGTGCCAGCTCACCAGTGGAGAACACTGAAGCTTTCTTT
cdr3_aa: CASSPVENTEAFF

clone_size: .
d_call: .
v_call: TRBV6-5
j_call: TRBJ1-1
cdr3_nt: TGTGCCAGCAGTAGGCGTGGGGTATCACGAACTGAAGCTTTCTTT
cdr3_aa: CASSRRGVSRTEAFF

clone_size: once
d_call: .
v_call: TRBV4-2
j_call: TRBJ1-4
cdr3_nt: TGTGCCAGCAGCCAAGATCGGGGTACTAATGAAAAACTGTTTTTT
cdr3_aa: CASSQDRGTNEKLFF

clone_size: few
d_call: .
v_call: TRBV5-1
j_call: TRBJ1-5
cdr3_nt: TGCGCCAGTCCGAATCAGCCCCAGCATTTT
cdr3_aa: CASPNQPQHF

clone_size: .
d_call: .
v_call: TRBV7-8
j_call: TRBJ2-3
cdr3_nt: TGTGCCAGCAGCTTAGTCCATCAGGGCGATACGCAGTATTTT
cdr3_aa: CASSLVHQGDTQYF

clone_size: .
d_call: TRBD1
v_call: TRBV7-2
j_call: TRBJ2-1
cdr3_nt: TGTGCCAGCAGCTTAGCGATCCTGGGACAGTCTAATGAGCAGTTCTTC
cdr3_aa: CASSLAILGQSNEQFF

clone_size: .
d_call: TRBD1
v_call: TRBV6-6
j_call: TRBJ1-1
cdr3_nt: TGTGCCAGCAGCCTGACAGGGTGGCTGAACACTGAAGCTTTCTTT
cdr3_aa: CASSLTGWLNTEAFF

clone_size: .
d_call: .
v_call: TRBV5-4
j_call: TRBJ1-3
cdr3_nt: TGTGCCAGCAGCTTGGACAGGGCTTCATCTGGAAACACCATATATTTT
cdr3_aa: CASSLDRASSGNTIYF

clone_size: .
d_call: .
v_call: TRBV9
j_call: TRBJ2-5
cdr3_nt: TGTGCCAGCAGCGTAGGCCTAGAATGGGAGACCCAGTACTTC
cdr3_aa: CASSVGLEWETQYF

clone_size: few
d_call: .
v_call: TRBV6-1
j_call: TRBJ2-1
cdr3_nt: TGTGCCAGCAGTGAACAGGGGATCCCTAGGGATGAGCAGTTCTTC
cdr3_aa: CASSEQGIPRDEQFF

clone_size: medium-sized
d_call: .
v_call: TRBV2
j_call: TRBJ1-1
cdr3_nt: TGTGCCAGCAGCGACCTCGAGGACTATCAAGCTTTCTTT
cdr3_aa: CASSDLEDYQAFF

clone_size: .
d_call: TRBD2
v_call: TRBV5-1
j_call: TRBJ2-1
cdr3_nt: TGCGCCAGCAGCGGACTAGCGGGGAACAATGAGCAGTTCTTC
cdr3_aa: CASSGLAGNNEQFF

clone_size: .
d_call: .
v_call: TRBV7-9
j_call: TRBJ1-4
cdr3_nt: TGTGCCAGCAGCTTCGGGCTTTCTAATGAAAAACTGTTTTTT
cdr3_aa: CASSFGLSNEKLFF

clone_size: .
d_call: TRBD1
v_call: TRBV7-2
j_call: TRBJ2-7
cdr3_nt: TGTGCCAGCAGCCGTACCTCTAAAGGGGGCGCGGGTGAGCAGTACTTC
cdr3_aa: CASSRTSKGGAGEQYF

clone_size: .
d_call: .
v_call: TRBV10-1
j_call: TRBJ1-6
cdr3_nt: TGCGCCAGCAGTGAGCACACCGGAGACAAAAAAAGCTCCTATAATTCACCCCTCCACTTT
cdr3_aa: CASSEHTGDKKSSYNSPLHF

clone_size: once
d_call: .
v_call: TRBV5-6
j_call: TRBJ1-1
cdr3_nt: TGTGCCAGCAGCATATCGGGGGCCGAAAACACTGAAGCTTTCTTT
cdr3_aa: CASSISGAENTEAFF

clone_size: .
d_call: TRBD1
v_call: TRBV29-1
j_call: TRBJ2-5
cdr3_nt: TGCAGCCTCAGCCGGGACAGCCGACAAGAGACCCAGTACTTC
cdr3_aa: CSLSRDSRQETQYF

clone_size: .
d_call: .
v_call: TRBV4-1
j_call: TRBJ1-2
cdr3_nt: TGCGCCAGCAGCCAAGATGCAGGCTCAGAAAGGTATGGCTACACCTTC
cdr3_aa: CASSQDAGSERYGYTF

clone_size: .
d_call: .
v_call: TRBV7-8
j_call: TRBJ1-3
cdr3_nt: TGTGCCAGCAAACTGAGGGGTTCTGGAAACACCATATATTTT
cdr3_aa: CASKLRGSGNTIYF

clone_size: .
d_call: TRBD1
v_call: TRBV5-1
j_call: TRBJ1-4
cdr3_nt: TGCGCCAGCAGCCGTGGACAGGAGAATGAAAAACTGTTTTTT
cdr3_aa: CASSRGQENEKLFF

clone_size: once
d_call: .
v_call: TRBV2
j_call: TRBJ2-5
cdr3_nt: TGTGCCAGCGGGGAGCCGCGGGGGGGACAGGAAGGCCCCCAGTACTTC
cdr3_aa: CASGEPRGGQEGPQYF

clone_size: .
d_call: TRBD1
v_call: TRBV6-1
j_call: TRBJ2-1
cdr3_nt: TGTGCCAGCAGTGAATCCTTAGGACAGGGGGCGCGGAATGAGCAGTTCTTC
cdr3_aa: CASSESLGQGARNEQFF

clone_size: .
d_call: .
v_call: TRBV20-1
j_call: TRBJ2-7
cdr3_nt: TGCAGTGCGGCTAAGGACGAGCAGTACTTC
cdr3_aa: CSAAKDEQYF

clone_size: once
d_call: .
v_call: TRBV5-1
j_call: TRBJ2-2
cdr3_nt: TGCGCCAGCAGCGAGCAGTACGGGGAGCTGTTTTTT
cdr3_aa: CASSEQYGELFF

clone_size: .
d_call: .
v_call: TRBV5-1
j_call: TRBJ2-3
cdr3_nt: TGCGCCAGCAGCCGTAATTCGGCAAGCACAGATACGCAGTATTTT
cdr3_aa: CASSRNSASTDTQYF

clone_size: .
d_call: .
v_call: TRBV6-6
j_call: TRBJ2-7
cdr3_nt: TGTGCCAGCACCCGGGACCTAAGCTCCTACGAGCAGTACTTC
cdr3_aa: CASTRDLSSYEQYF

clone_size: few
d_call: .
v_call: TRBV4-1
j_call: TRBJ2-2
cdr3_nt: TGCGCCAGCAGCCAAGTAGGGTTGAGGACGAACACCGGGGAGCTGTTTTTT
cdr3_aa: CASSQVGLRTNTGELFF

clone_size: once
d_call: .
v_call: TRBV5-6
j_call: TRBJ2-6
cdr3_nt: TGTGCCAGCAGCTTGGGCTTCTCTGGGGCCAACGTCCTGACTTTC
cdr3_aa: CASSLGFSGANVLTF

clone_size: .
d_call: .
v_call: TRBV7-2
j_call: TRBJ1-4
cdr3_nt: TGTGCCAGCAGCCCCCTCGGGCGGGATGAAAAACTGTTTTTT
cdr3_aa: CASSPLGRDEKLFF

clone_size: .
d_call: TRBD1
v_call: TRBV4-1
j_call: TRBJ2-1
cdr3_nt: TGCGCCAGCAGCGCCGGGACAGGGCTGAATGAGCAGTTCTTC
cdr3_aa: CASSAGTGLNEQFF

clone_size: few
d_call: .
v_call: TRBV11-3
j_call: TRBJ2-1
cdr3_nt: TGTGCCAGCAGCTTGGGTGGGCCCAGGAGCTCCTACAATGAGCAGTTCTTC
cdr3_aa: CASSLGGPRSSYNEQFF

clone_size: .
d_call: .
v_call: TRBV7-2
j_call: TRBJ2-3
cdr3_nt: TGTGCCAGCAGCAAGCCGACGCAAGATACGCAGTATTTT
cdr3_aa: CASSKPTQDTQYF

clone_size: .
d_call: .
v_call: TRBV9
j_call: TRBJ1-1
cdr3_nt: TGTGCCAGCAGCGTAGCACGCAAAGAAGGGACTGAAGCTTTCTTT
cdr3_aa: CASSVARKEGTEAFF

clone_size: .
d_call: .
v_call: TRBV19
j_call: TRBJ2-7
cdr3_nt: TGTGCCAGTAGTATGCTGGGCCCAGAGGCTTACGAGCAGTACTTC
cdr3_aa: CASSMLGPEAYEQYF

clone_size: .
d_call: .
v_call: TRBV19
j_call: TRBJ2-5
cdr3_nt: TGTGCCAGTAGTCGGAGGGGGGAGACCCAGTACTTC
cdr3_aa: CASSRRGETQYF

clone_size: .
d_call: .
v_call: TRBV6-1
j_call: TRBJ1-2
cdr3_nt: TGTGCCAGCAGTGAAGCGCAGGGCAGGGCGGGCTATGGCTACACCTTC
cdr3_aa: CASSEAQGRAGYGYTF

clone_size: few
d_call: .
v_call: TRBV4-2
j_call: TRBJ1-5
cdr3_nt: TGTGCCAGCAGCCAGGGGCGTAATCAGCCCCAGCATTTT
cdr3_aa: CASSQGRNQPQHF

clone_size: .
d_call: .
v_call: TRBV7-2
j_call: TRBJ2-2
cdr3_nt: TGTGCCAGCAGCGTAACAGGAGGGAACACCGGGGAGCTGTTTTTT
cdr3_aa: CASSVTGGNTGELFF

clone_size: .
d_call: .
v_call: TRBV6-5
j_call: TRBJ2-1
cdr3_nt: TGTGCCAGCAGTTACGGCAGGAGGAATGAGCAGTTCTTC
cdr3_aa: CASSYGRRNEQFF

clone_size: few
d_call: TRBD1
v_call: TRBV28
j_call: TRBJ1-1
cdr3_nt: TGTGCCAGCAGTAGGACAGGGGAGAACACTGAAGCTTTCTTT
cdr3_aa: CASSRTGENTEAFF

clone_size: few
d_call: .
v_call: TRBV28
j_call: TRBJ1-6
cdr3_nt: TGTGCCAGCAGTTTGCCAGGGGAGTCACCCCTCCACTTT
cdr3_aa: CASSLPGESPLHF

clone_size: .
d_call: .
v_call: TRBV7-2
j_call: TRBJ1-4
cdr3_nt: TGTGCCAGCAGGAAGGGGGTGACTAATGAAAAACTGTTTTTT
cdr3_aa: CASRKGVTNEKLFF

clone_size: .
d_call: .
v_call: TRBV7-8
j_call: TRBJ1-6
cdr3_nt: TGTGCCAGCAGACAGAGCTCCTATAATTCACCCCTCCACTTT
cdr3_aa: CASRQSSYNSPLHF

clone_size: .
d_call: .
v_call: TRBV7-9
j_call: TRBJ2-4
cdr3_nt: TGTGCCAGCAGCCTCTACGCAGGGGTCGGCAGGGACATTCAGTGGTACTTC
cdr3_aa: CASSLYAGVGRDIQWYF

clone_size: .
d_call: .
v_call: TRBV7-2
j_call: TRBJ2-7
cdr3_nt: TGTGCCAGCAGTCCAGGCTACGAGCAGTACTTC
cdr3_aa: CASSPGYEQYF

clone_size: few
d_call: .
v_call: TRBV11-2
j_call: TRBJ2-7
cdr3_nt: TGTGCCAGCAGCCCCGCATACGAGCAGTACTTC
cdr3_aa: CASSPAYEQYF